Below are 25 T cell receptor beta chains sequenced from a single sample in a study of blood T cell repertoires in COVID-19. Profiling relied on immunoSEQ multiplex PCR, and the TCRdb table lists in-frame clones only, not all of them. Seen here are about 300,000 clones, around 86% observed once, and the top ten hold roughly 5.2%. Sequencing was done on a sample of PBMCs or T cells enriched from blood (not recorded which). Every receptor here comes from a man in his 60s who had recovered from COVID-19.

This rearrangement joins TRBV30 to TRBJ2-5; 8 bases line up with TRBD2. The germline V gene encodes CDR1 GTSNPN and CDR2 SVGIG (reference sequence). The CDR3 contains 13 residues. V trimming: 3 bases; J trimming: 6 bases; junction bases outside the gene matches: 6. In DNA, the CDR3 is TGTGCCTGGAGCAGCGGGGGCGAACAGACCCAGTACTTC. Its translation is CAWSSGGEQTQYF.

This chain links TRBV9 with TRBJ2-1; TRBD1 aligns across 7 bases. The trim removed 2 bases at V and 2 bases at J, leaving 4 bases unmatched. The length of the CDR3 is 15 residues. Germline CDR1 SGDLS, CDR2 YYNGEE. The CDR3 nucleotides read TGTGCCAGCAGCGTCGGGACAGCGCCCTACAATGAGCAGTTCTTC. Its protein is CASSVGTAPYNEQFF. The full variable domain, its missing parts supplied by reference TRBV9 and TRBJ2-1, is DSGVTQTPKHLITATGQRVTLRCSPRSGDLSVYWYQQSLDQGLQFLIQYYNGEERAKGNILERFSAQQFPDLHSELNLSSLELGDSALYFCASSVGTAPYNEQFFGPGTRLTVL.

The chain links TRBV6-2 or TRBV6-3 to TRBJ1-2; D perhaps matches TRBD1 (6 bases). V dropped 3 bases and J dropped 6 bases, with 14 bases sitting between them. This CDR3 comprises 14 residues. Germline V gene lookup returns CDR1 MNHEY and CDR2 SVGEGT. The CDR3 region is CASSYSGQRDGYTF. CDR3 nucleotide sequence: TGTGCCAGCAGTTATTCAGGACAGAGGGATGGCTACACCTTC.

V is TRBV5-6 and J is TRBJ2-5; D call uncertain. V was shortened by 0 bases and J by 2 bases, with 11 bases between the two germline ends. From germline, CDR1 is SGHDT and CDR2 YYEEEE. The CDR3 covers 15 residues. The CDR3 protein is CASSLVSTNQETQYF. DNA of the CDR3: TGTGCCAGCAGCTTGGTCTCGACAAATCAAGAGACCCAGTACTTC.

The CDR3 region has the DNA TGTGCCAGCAGTCAAAATCCGACAGGAACAACTGAAGCTTTCTTT. It is translated as CASSQNPTGTTEAFF. The chain combines TRBV28 with TRBJ1-1; a weak D match, TRBD1 (6 bases). Germline V gene sequence: CDR1 MDHEN, CDR2 SYDVKM. Trimming cost V 5 bases and J 5 bases, with 18 bases left between them. CDR3 size: 15 residues.

This sequence joins TRBV7-9 and TRBJ1-2, with 8 nucleotides matching TRBD1. Germline V gene lookup returns CDR1 SEHNR and CDR2 FQNEAQ (reference sequence). Losses at the gene ends were 5 bases for V and 8 bases for J; bases not matched to a gene: 13. This CDR3 has 15 amino acids. CDR3 region: CASSPQDRVLDGYTF. CDR3 sequence (DNA): TGTGCCAGCAGCCCACAGGACAGGGTCCTCGACGGCTACACCTTC.

The chain uses TRBV14 and TRBJ2-6; no firm D call. The CDR3 has 17 amino acids. CDR1 SGHDN and CDR2 FVKESK come from the germline V gene. V lost 6 bases and J 0 bases, leaving 15 bases between the germline ends. CDR3 residues: CASRPADLISGANVLTF. CDR3 DNA: TGTGCCAGCAGGCCTGCAGATTTGATCTCTGGGGCCAACGTCCTGACTTTC.

V is TRBV6-2 or TRBV6-3 and J is TRBJ1-6; D remains unclear. The V gene lost 6 bases and the J gene lost 4 bases, with 7 bases spanning the gap. The CDR3 has 13 residues. Germline CDR1 reads MNHEY; CDR2 reads SVGEGT. The CDR3 bases are TGTGCCAGCAGACCTTCATATAATTCACCCCTCCACTTT. Its protein is CASRPSYNSPLHF.

The chain employs TRBV23-1 and TRBJ2-6; maybe TRBD1 (6 bases). TRBV23-1 has ORF status, its function being uncertain. The CDR3 runs to 17 residues. The V and J ends lost 2 bases and 0 bases respectively, with 11 bases between them. The CDR3 nucleotides are TGCGCCAGCAGTCAACCTGGACAGCACTCTGGGGCCAACGTCCTGACTTTC. This sequence encodes CASSQPGQHSGANVLTF.

V usage is TRBV6-2 or TRBV6-3 and J usage is TRBJ1-5, with TRBD1 matching 7 bases. From germline, CDR1 is MNHEY and CDR2 SVGEGT. This CDR3 comprises 13 residues. V was pared by 4 bases and J by 6 bases, with 3 bases of the junction left unmatched. The CDR3 DNA follows: TGTGCCAGCAGTTCCGACAGGGTTCAGCCCCAGCATTTT. This translates into CASSSDRVQPQHF.

The CDR3 sequence is CATSPGFGSNQPQHF. The DNA of the CDR3 is TGTGCCACCAGCCCAGGGTTCGGCAGCAATCAGCCCCAGCATTTT. The rearrangement uses TRBV24-1 and TRBJ1-5; tentatively, D is TRBD1 (5 bases). Trimming stripped 7 bases from V and 1 base from J, with 13 bases between. The CDR3 spans 15 residues. CDR1 KGHDR and CDR2 SFDVKD come from the germline V gene.

The gene calls are TRBV6-5 and TRBJ2-7; 12 bases are a match to TRBD2. The germline V gene has CDR1 MNHEY and CDR2 SVGAGI. CDR3 length equals 15 residues. J gave up 3 bases and V 4 bases, and 4 bases lay outside the gene matches. CDR3 bases: TGTGCCAGCAGTTTCGGACTAGCGGGGATCTACGAGCAGTACTTC. Encoded protein: CASSFGLAGIYEQYF.

The chain employs TRBV7-3 and TRBJ1-6; the D gene is possibly TRBD1 (5 bases). Germline-derived CDR1 and CDR2 are SGHTA and FQGTGA. This CDR3 has 16 amino acids. The ends were cut back, 1 base at V and 7 bases at J, with 14 bases in the middle. CDR3 sequence (DNA): TGTGCCAGCAGCTTAAACCCAGGGTTGGGGAATTCACCCCTCCACTTT. This translates into CASSLNPGLGNSPLHF.

The chain is built from TRBV19 and TRBJ1-3; 7 bases match TRBD1. Germline CDR1 is LNHDA and CDR2 is SQIVND (reference sequence). V lost 5 bases, J lost 0 bases, and 7 bases stayed unmatched. The length of the CDR3 is 16 residues. As DNA, the CDR3 is TGTGCCAGTAGTCGTACAGGGGCCTTCTCTGGAAACACCATATATTTT. Protein sequence: CASSRTGAFSGNTIYF. Together with reference TRBV19 and TRBJ1-3, the CDR3 gives the full variable domain: DGGITQSPKYLFRKEGQNVTLSCEQNLNHDAMYWYRQDPGQGLRLIYYSQIVNDFQKGDIAEGYSVSREKKESFPLTVTSAQKNPTAFYLCASSRTGAFSGNTIYFGEGSWLTVV.

The rearrangement joins TRBV12-3 or TRBV12-4 to TRBJ2-5; D not certain. V lost 2 bases and J lost 4, with 8 bases in between. This CDR3 is 13 amino acids long. CDR3 loop: CASSLFPRETQYF. CDR3 DNA: TGTGCCAGCAGTTTATTTCCCCGAGAGACCCAGTACTTC.

V gene TRBV28 combines with J gene TRBJ1-5; 10 bases line up with TRBD1. Germline-derived CDR1 and CDR2 are MDHEN and SYDVKM. This CDR3 is built from 15 residues. With 6 bases clipped from V and 3 bases from J, the junction kept 5 bases outside the gene matches. Written as DNA, the CDR3 is TGTGCCAGCAGAACCGGGACAGGGGCCAATCAGCCCCAGCATTTT. This sequence encodes CASRTGTGANQPQHF.

This clone has just a few counts. This chain joins TRBV27 and TRBJ2-4, with 9 bases fitting TRBD1. V lost 5 bases, J lost 3 bases, and 8 bases stayed unmatched. Germline CDR1 MNHEY, CDR2 SMNVEV (reference sequence). This CDR3 comprises 16 residues. The DNA for the CDR3 is TGTGCCAGCAGTCCCCGGACAGGGGCTGTCAAAAACATTCAGTACTTC. Translation gives CASSPRTGAVKNIQYF.

The chain links TRBV7-6 to TRBJ2-3; 10 nucleotides agree with TRBD2. Trimming removed 7 bases from V and 3 bases from J; junction bases left unmatched: 13. The CDR3 spans 17 residues. Per the germline V gene, CDR1 is SGHVS and CDR2 is FNYEAQ. The DNA of the CDR3 is TGTGCCAGCACCCCGACTAGCGGGTTGTCTAAGACAGATACGCAGTATTTT. It encodes CASTPTSGLSKTDTQYF.

This clone was counted a few times. The chain carries TRBV28 and TRBJ1-1; 7 nucleotides match TRBD1. Germline V gives CDR1 MDHEN, CDR2 SYDVKM. V lost 7 bases and J lost 0; bases outside the gene matches: 5. The CDR3 runs to 14 residues. The CDR3 DNA follows: TGTGCCAGCAAACAGGGACAGTTGAACACTGAAGCTTTCTTT. It codes for CASKQGQLNTEAFF.

Only one count was recorded for this clone. The V and J genes are TRBV6-5 and TRBJ1-2, with 8 bases that match TRBD1. Per germline, CDR1 MNHEY and CDR2 SVGAGI. V dropped 11 bases and J dropped 8; count of bases not matched to a gene: 10. The CDR3 runs to 12 residues. The CDR3 coding sequence is TGTGCCGGCACCGGACAGGGCCGGGGCTACACCTTC. Protein: CAGTGQGRGYTF.

The J gene is TRBJ1-2, the V gene TRBV15; perhaps TRBD1 as D (5 bases). From germline, CDR1 is LNHNV and CDR2 YYDKDF (reference sequence). The length of the CDR3 is 13 residues. Trimming took 1 base from V and 2 from J, leaving 5 bases between them. The chain's CDR3 is CATSRGQNYGYTF. In DNA, the CDR3 is TGTGCCACCAGCAGAGGACAGAACTATGGCTACACCTTC.

This clone appeared a few times. The gene calls are TRBV7-3 and TRBJ1-2; D unclear. Deletions cut 2 bases from V and 4 bases from J, with 8 bases between. The CDR3 runs to 13 residues. Germline V gene sequence: CDR1 SGHTA, CDR2 FQGTGA. CDR3 protein: CASSLDPGYGYTF. The CDR3 coding sequence is TGTGCCAGCAGCTTAGACCCAGGCTATGGCTACACCTTC.

This clone was recorded once. The CDR3 reads CASSQSDSANYGYTF. DNA of the CDR3: TGCGCCAGCAGCCAAAGCGATTCAGCTAACTATGGCTACACCTTC. The chain is built from TRBV4-3 and TRBJ1-2, with D unclear. This CDR3 is built from 15 residues. Between the trimmed V and J ends, which lost 2 bases and 0 bases, there was a span of 10 bases. CDR1 and CDR2 from the germline V gene are LGHNA and YSLEER.

The V call is TRBV4-3, the J call TRBJ2-1, with TRBD2 identical over 13 bases. J lost 4 bases, V lost 4 bases, and 4 bases had no gene match. This CDR3 has 16 amino acids. The germline V gene has CDR1 LGHNA and CDR2 YSLEER. This CDR3 reads CASSLGTSGDYNEQFF. The CDR3 nucleotides read TGCGCCAGCAGCCTGGGGACTAGCGGGGATTACAATGAGCAGTTCTTC.

J is TRBJ2-6 and V is TRBV9; 12 positions agree with TRBD1. Germline assignment: CDR1 SGDLS and CDR2 YYNGEE. The CDR3 is made up of 18 amino acids. V was clipped by 6 bases and J by 0 bases; unmatched bases: 7. The DNA of the CDR3 is TGTGCCAGCACCAATTGGGACAGGGGGCCCTCTGGGGCCAACGTCCTGACTTTC. Amino acid sequence: CASTNWDRGPSGANVLTF.